These T cell receptor beta chains were read from a single sample in a study of CD8 T cells in ankylosing spondylitis. MiXCR, applied by TCRdb to the 5' RACE reads, yields one record per CDR3 protein. The sample lists under 150,000 distinct CDR3 sequences, 10% to 12% occurring once. Specimen: blood, either unsorted or a sorted T cell fraction (not recorded which). The receptors here all came from a female donor with ankylosing spondylitis or in good health (not recorded which). The CDR3 runs from the conserved cysteine through the conserved F or W.

CDR3aa,v_gene,j_gene
CASSLPGMGTDTQYF,TRBV11-2,TRBJ2-3
CASSLRTAINQPQHF,TRBV12-3/TRBV12-4,TRBJ1-5
CASSPPGASYNEQFF,TRBV28,TRBJ2-1
CASRRTGGDTQYF,TRBV12-3/TRBV12-4,TRBJ2-3
CASSELGGAFF,TRBV10-2,TRBJ1-1
CSAESGSVDTQYF,TRBV20-1,TRBJ2-3
CASSPGQGNYYEQYF,TRBV6-2/TRBV6-3,TRBJ2-7
CASDRVGYEQYF,TRBV2,TRBJ2-7
CASSLDENAGNTIYF,TRBV12-3/TRBV12-4,TRBJ1-3
CASSSGVQETQYF,TRBV5-1,TRBJ2-5
CASSWGTEAFF,TRBV12-3/TRBV12-4,TRBJ1-1
CASSSGQGGTGELFF,TRBV12-3/TRBV12-4,TRBJ2-2
CSVEDTSQAGRYTF,TRBV29-1,TRBJ1-2
CASSLGVLTDTQYF,TRBV5-1,TRBJ2-3
CASSTGTHSGNTIYF,TRBV6-1,TRBJ1-3
CASSSSHYEQYF,TRBV5-1,TRBJ2-7
CASSLDRAVGLYNSYEQYF,TRBV11-2,TRBJ2-7
CASSGVDLHTGELFF,TRBV7-2,TRBJ2-2
CSASGRALIEQFF,TRBV20-1,TRBJ2-1
CASDREGRGYTF,TRBV2,TRBJ1-2
CASSSLPRGGSPYNEQFF,TRBV11-1,TRBJ2-1
CASGYLTGELFF,TRBV12-3/TRBV12-4,TRBJ2-2
CASSLADRGREETQYF,TRBV5-1,TRBJ2-5
CSASLVDAEQFF,TRBV20-1,TRBJ2-1
CASSHFKGAPLDTQYF,TRBV7-2,TRBJ2-3
CASRDTTSGVSRQFF,TRBV7-2,TRBJ2-1